This T cell receptor beta chain was captured by sequencing in a study of blood T cells in healthy people across ages (dated by TCRdb to about 2015). About the investigation overall: In model experiments, roughly one uniquely barcoded TCR beta cDNA molecule per two T cells was captured by template switching. Using the same blood draw, the study looked at two additional independent replicas of 1 million unique cDNA reads for two donors, one aged 18 to 30 and the other aged 80 or older. To avoid experimental bias, donors of different ages were distributed randomly across sequencing lanes. Using deep sequencing normalized with unique cDNA molecular identifiers, the study measured how TCR beta repertoire diversity changes with age. Donors were grouped into four age groups: young (average roughly 16 years), middle-aged (around 39), aged (62) and long-lived (approximately 81).

Points the paper makes about the study in general: Bulk unsorted PBMC profiling prevented conclusive comparison of naive and antigen-experienced compartments. The long-lived group showed more naive CD4+ T cells, fewer expanded clones and increased TCR diversity than the aged group, suggesting age selection. Donor CMV infection status was unknown, potentially confounding age-related changes in expanded clonotypes. A strong correlation was found between observed TCR beta diversity and the percentage of naive T cells measured by flow cytometry. Observed TCR beta diversity per million T cells fell roughly linearly with age, and a significant reduction was already apparent by age around 39. Estimates of total diversity based on one million sequenced T cells were regarded as lower bounds and as underestimates.

About this clonotype itself: This receptor's antigen is unknown. Per-base quality was not reported, and no clone a single base away is much larger than it.

Systemically healthy Caucasian individuals from Russia, approximately 39 in total and aged about 6 to 95 years, were included as donors. Each donor gave ten milliliters of peripheral blood, collected into EDTA-treated Vacutainer tubes. Ficoll-Paque density-gradient centrifugation was used to isolate PBMCs, with at least 7 million per sample. Trizol reagent was used to extract total RNA from the PBMCs, yielding at least 5 micrograms per sample. For every donor, an aliquot of PBMCs went through flow cytometry to measure the percentages of naive CD45RAhigh/CD27high T cells. CDR1 and CDR2 were assigned from the germline V gene as KGHSH and LQKENI. Its CDR3 holds 14 amino acids, cysteine through phenylalanine. The CDR3 DNA has 42 bases and is translated from base 1. Unmatched junction bases come to 7, with V trimmed by 6 bases and J by 6 bases. The library was prepared using 5' RACE. TCRdb lists the instrument as Illumina HiSeq 2500. A second roughly 7 to 12 cycle PCR used a sample-barcoded 5' primer and a J-beta primer mix. A unique molecular identifier was introduced onto each TCR beta cDNA molecule by a template-switch 5' adaptor carrying 12 random nucleotides. Each sample yielded at least 3 million CDR3-containing paired-end reads. The Mint cDNA synthesis kit, primed by a TRBC-specific oligonucleotide, was used to synthesize first-strand cDNA from all RNA. After uracil-DNA glycosylase treatment, a first 18-cycle PCR used universal primers M1SS and BC2_uni_R on all cDNA. Processing in the source paper ran as follows. For normalization, 1 million high-quality reads, each with a distinct molecular identifier, were randomly selected from each sample. Instead of being binned into consensus sequences, reads with shared molecular identifiers were discarded. MiTCR, run with a Q25 quality threshold and the strictest error-elimination algorithm, handled CDR3 identification, clonotype clustering and error correction. A nonparametric unseen species model using Euler transformation provided a lower-bound estimate of total TCR beta diversity. TCRdb redid the processing of the public reads, applying fastp at Q25 and MiXCR, and retained in-frame beta chains. Rows with a matching CDR3 protein are joined into one entry that keeps the most common DNA and genes. In this record, the V and J calls reflect TCRdb's handling and not the investigators' own analysis. Recorded for this sample are about a million distinct CDR3 sequences; around 48% of them occurred a single time. Clones ranked in the top ten supply roughly an eighth of the sample.

The sequence was collected from a man aged 25 to 40 in good health. Sequencing was carried out using blood. The V and J segments used are TRBV18 and TRBJ1-2, with 10 central nucleotides matching TRBD1. CDR3 protein: CASSATGGADGYTF. The nucleotides are TGTGCCAGCTCCGCGACAGGGGGCGCCGATGGCTACACCTTC. With the portions outside the CDR3 filled from the reference TRBV18 and TRBJ1-2 genes, the complete variable region becomes NAGVMQNPRHLVRRRGQEARLRCSPMKGHSHVYWYRQLPEEGLKFMVYLQKENIIDESGMPKERFSAEFPKEGPSILRIQQVVRGDSAAYFCASSATGGADGYTFGSGTRLTVV.